This passage covers 15 T cell receptor beta chains from one sample sequenced in a study of T cells in Graves' hyperthyroidism and ophthalmopathy. RNA transcripts were the template for amplifying TCR beta CDR3 regions. The TCR CDR3 first-round RT-PCR relied on the HTBI primer set. MiXCR was run by TCRdb on the multiplex PCR reads, yielding one entry per CDR3 protein. The table includes about 410,000 distinct CDR3 sequences, about 14% detected once. The sample comprised blood. These receptors were collected from a woman aged 30 to 39 with Graves' ophthalmopathy.

The V call is TRBV11-3, the J call TRBJ2-7; 8 bases are a match to TRBD2. Germline loops: CDR1 SGHNT, CDR2 YENEEA. Trimming removed 4 bases from V and 0 bases from J; junction bases left unmatched: 8. The CDR3 extends over 16 amino acids. The chain's CDR3 is CASSWRLALSSYEQYF. The CDR3 DNA follows: TGTGCCAGCAGCTGGAGACTAGCGCTGAGCTCCTACGAGCAGTACTTC.

The J gene is TRBJ2-1, the V gene TRBV11-1, with 11 bases aligning to TRBD2. CDR3 length: 14 amino acids. CDR1 is SGHAT, CDR2 FQDESV, per germline (reference sequence). J lost 9 bases, V lost 5 bases, and 6 bases had no gene match. CDR3: CASSNSGGAGEQFF. Here the CDR3 DNA reads TGTGCCAGCAGCAATAGCGGGGGGGCCGGTGAGCAGTTCTTC. Full variable domain (missing parts from reference TRBV11-1 and TRBJ2-1): EAEVAQSPRYKITEKSQAVAFWCDPISGHATLYWYRQILGQGPELLVQFQDESVVDDSQLPKDRFSAERLKGVDSTLKIQPAELGDSAMYLCASSNSGGAGEQFFGPGTRLTVL.

In the case of this clonotype: At one boundary the junction diverges from the germline segment, which might be a read error. The rearrangement joins TRBV5-4 to TRBJ2-5; possibly TRBD2 for D (6 bases). The CDR3 runs to 16 residues. CDR1 is SGHNT, CDR2 YYREEE, per germline (reference sequence). In DNA form, the CDR3 reads TGTGCCAGCATCGCCCGAGGGGACTTGCGGCAAGAGACCCAGTACTTT. This translates into CASIARGDLRQETQYF.

This clonotype was seen many times. V gene TRBV28 combines with J gene TRBJ1-5, with TRBD1 matching over 9 bases. Germline CDR1 and CDR2: MDHEN and SYDVKM. V was clipped by 6 bases and J by 6 bases; unmatched bases: 9. CDR3 length equals 15 residues. The DNA for the CDR3 is TGTGCCAGCAGACCCGGGACAGGGTATGGTCAGCCCCAGCATTTT. Translating gives CASRPGTGYGQPQHF.

The rearrangement joins TRBV10-3 to TRBJ1-3; D unclear. The CDR3 extends over 16 amino acids. Trimming left V 0 bases short and J 1 base short, with 10 bases between. Germline loops: CDR1 ENHRY, CDR2 SYGVKD. The CDR3 DNA reads TGTGCCATCAGTGAGTCGATAGACGGATCTGGAAACACCATATATTTT. This codes for CAISESIDGSGNTIYF.

This clonotype was found many times. This chain uses TRBV20-1 with TRBJ2-3, with a weak D call TRBD1 (5 bases). Between the trimmed V and J ends, which lost 4 bases and 2 bases, there was a span of 13 bases. In germline, CDR1 is DFQATT, CDR2 SNEGSKA (reference sequence). The CDR3 runs to 14 residues. The CDR3 spells CSANRGLTTDTQYF. CDR3 DNA: TGCAGTGCTAATAGGGGTCTGACCACAGATACGCAGTATTTT.

This clonotype was seen more than once but under ten times. V usage is TRBV2 and J usage is TRBJ2-4; D possibly corresponds to TRBD2 (5 bases). Germline V gives CDR1 SNHLY, CDR2 FYNNEI. The V and J ends lost 2 bases and 9 bases respectively, with 8 bases between them. The CDR3 runs 12 residues. In DNA, the CDR3 is TGTGCCAGCAGTGAACCGGAGGTCATTCAGTACTTC. Encoded protein: CASSEPEVIQYF.

This clonotype was detected only a few times. CDR3 sequence reads: CATSDFDHTDTQYF. The CDR3 DNA reads as TGTGCCACCAGTGATTTTGACCACACAGATACGCAGTATTTT. The chain employs TRBV24-1 and TRBJ2-3, with no clear D. Trimming stripped 1 base from V and 2 bases from J, with 6 bases between. Germline assignment: CDR1 KGHDR and CDR2 SFDVKD. The CDR3 sequence is 14 residues long.

The chain carries TRBV6-1 and TRBJ2-3; either TRBD1 or TRBD2 may supply D (6 bases each). The V and J ends lost 8 bases and 2 bases respectively, with 20 bases between them. This CDR3 is built from 16 residues. The germline CDR1 and CDR2 sequences are MNHNS and SASEGT. The CDR3 region has the DNA TGTGCCAGCCGAGGGGGGACACGGGAAGACACAGATACGCAGTATTTT. Translation gives CASRGGTREDTDTQYF.

This clonotype was detected a few times. The chain employs TRBV24-1 and TRBJ2-1; D not certain. The V end lost 6 bases, the J end lost 5 bases, and 13 bases lay between the germline ends. Germline loops: CDR1 KGHDR, CDR2 SFDVKD. CDR3 length: 14 residues. CDR3 bases: TGTGCCACCAGTAATAAGTGGCTGAACAATGAGCAGTTCTTC. It yields the protein CATSNKWLNNEQFF.

There are a few counts of this clonotype. A much larger clone differs from this one at a single base, so this may be a read error. This sequence joins TRBV7-2 and TRBJ1-3; D possibly corresponds to TRBD1 (6 bases). Germline V gives CDR1 SGHTA, CDR2 FQGNSA. V was clipped by 0 bases and J by 5 bases, with 11 bases between them. The CDR3 is made up of 15 amino acids. Here the CDR3 reads CASSLAGGPRNTIYF. The CDR3 bases are TGTGCCAGCAGCTTAGCGGGGGGGCCTAGAAACACCATATATTTT.

In this sample, this clonotype turned up a few times. The chain combines TRBV4-2 with TRBJ2-2, with 7 nucleotides matching TRBD2. This CDR3 is 17 amino acids long. Looked up from germline, CDR1 is LGHNA and CDR2 is YNFKEQ. V gave up 1 base and J gave up 5 bases; unmatched junction bases: 10. CDR3 sequence reads: CASSQGSLASATGELFF. The CDR3 coding sequence is TGTGCCAGCAGCCAAGGGTCACTAGCGTCAGCGACCGGGGAGCTGTTTTTT.

On this clonotype: This may come from a read error, since a much larger clone is one base off. The rearrangement links TRBV28 to TRBJ1-4, with TRBD1 matching over 9 bases. This CDR3 spans 13 amino acids. Per germline, CDR1 MDHEN and CDR2 SYDVKM. CDR3 DNA: TGTGCCGGCAGACGACAGGGGGGAGAAAAACTGTTTTTT. Its protein is CAGRRQGGEKLFF.

As for this clonotype: A read error may produce the germline difference seen at one junction end. The chain joins TRBV20-1 to TRBJ2-3; 10 positions agree with TRBD2. Looked up from germline, CDR1 is DFQATT and CDR2 is SNEGSKA (reference sequence). There are 13 residues in the CDR3. CDR3 sequence reads: CSAGTSAHRYAVF. The DNA for the CDR3 is TGCAGTGCCGGGACTAGCGCACACAGATACGCAGTATTT.

This clonotype was seen many times. The chain combines TRBV20-1 with TRBJ1-1; TRBD1 is a possible D gene (6 bases). Per germline, CDR1 DFQATT and CDR2 SNEGSKA (reference sequence). The CDR3 spans 11 residues. Trimming took off 3 bases at V and 12 bases at J, with 14 bases between the two ends. DNA for the CDR3: TGCAGTGCTAGGGGTTGGACAGCTTCTTTCTTT. As protein: CSARGWTASFF.